This TCR beta chain was identified in a study of monozygotic twins with inflammatory bowel disease. Study-level findings and limits: Twin pairs that were concordant did not differ from discordant pairs in repertoire similarity, possibly from limited power. In patient repertoires, differing immunosuppressive treatments may have added some variability.

This CDR3 is built from 18 residues. Germline V gene data show CDR1 as LNHNV and CDR2 as YYDKDF (reference sequence). TCRdb reanalyzed the 5' RACE reads, giving one entry per CDR3 protein sequence and no DNA. Listed are some 300,000 distinct CDR3 sequences; 5.6% falls within the top ten. As concerns this clonotype: The antigen is not known.

Input material: blood. The chain employs TRBV15 and TRBJ2-1; TCRdb names TRBD2, which stays unverified in the absence of DNA. The sequence was collected from a human donor with ulcerative colitis or Crohn's disease, or a healthy co-twin of an affected twin (not recorded which). The CDR3 loop is CATSRDPGTSGRYNEQFF.